Listed below are T cell receptor beta chains from one sample, sequenced in a study of vaccination effects on CD4 cells after COVID-19. Their antigens are not known. Clones were read by immunoSEQ multiplex PCR, and TCRdb kept only the in-frame ones, dropping some. The top ten hold 12% of the sample, which has about 33,000 clones, roughly two thirds seen once. This sample comprised CD4+ T cells from PBMCs cultured with HCoV-229E spike peptides, obtained after COVID-19 vaccination. The receptors were gathered from a human donor who received a COVID-19 vaccine. Each CDR3 is given with its conserved first and last residue. D genes are given only for firm matches. Size is omitted from some rows. Given values are once, few, many or a class for expanded clones.

D gene	V gene	clone size	J gene	CDR3 DNA	CDR3 protein
-	TRBV5-1	-	TRBJ2-5	TGCGCCAGCAGCTCCATAGGTTACCAAGAGACCCAGTACTTC	CASSSIGYQETQYF
-	TRBV11-2	-	TRBJ1-1	TGTGCCAGCAGCTTAGGGATACAAGGAGAAGCTTTCTTT	CASSLGIQGEAFF
-	TRBV9	-	TRBJ1-1	TGTGCCAGCAGCGTAGAGGCAGTTGGGGGCACTGAAGCTTTCTTT	CASSVEAVGGTEAFF
-	TRBV9	large	TRBJ1-1	TGTGCCAGCAGCGTAAGGGACGGTAACACTGAAGCTTTCTTT	CASSVRDGNTEAFF
-	TRBV30	-	TRBJ2-2	TGTGCCTGGATGAGGCGGGACGCGAACACCGGGGAGCTGTTTTTT	CAWMRRDANTGELFF
-	TRBV7-9	medium-sized	TRBJ1-5	TGTGCCAGCAGCTTAAGAGGGGCCAATCAGCCCCAGCATTTT	CASSLRGANQPQHF
-	TRBV6-5	-	TRBJ1-1	TGTGCCAGCACCCGGGACGGCTTGAACACTGAAGCTTTCTTT	CASTRDGLNTEAFF
TRBD1	TRBV29-1	-	TRBJ1-1	TGCAGCGTGAACAGACAGGGGGCGCCGGGCACTGAAGCTTTCTTT	CSVNRQGAPGTEAFF
-	TRBV15	-	TRBJ2-3	TGTGCCACCAGCAGATTCACAGATACGCAGTATTTT	CATSRFTDTQYF
TRBD1	TRBV2	-	TRBJ2-7	TGTGCCAGCGGACAGGGTGTCTCCGAGCAGTACTTC	CASGQGVSEQYF
-	TRBV9	-	TRBJ2-2	TGTGCCAGCAGCCCAGAAGGTAGCGGGGAGCTGTTTTTT	CASSPEGSGELFF